The 18 T cell receptor beta chains given below trace back to one sample, sequenced in a study of T cell changes during pregnancy in multiple sclerosis. Profiling relied on immunoSEQ multiplex PCR, and the TCRdb table lists in-frame clones only, not all of them. The sample yields around 99,000 clones, just under 95% seen once. This specimen was peripheral blood, taken in the third trimester of pregnancy. The origin of the receptors is a female donor in good health, enrolled as a control in a pregnancy study.

The rearrangement joins TRBV4-3 to TRBJ2-6, with a possible D match to TRBD1 (8 bases). CDR3 length equals 21 residues. V was cut by 4 bases and J by 3 bases, with 28 bases left in between. From germline, CDR1 is LGHNA and CDR2 YSLEER. The CDR3 DNA follows: TGCGCCAGCAGCCGGATTACGGGACAGGAGGTCCCGGGGGGTGGGGCCAACGTCCTGACTTTC. Translating it yields CASSRITGQEVPGGGANVLTF.

The J gene is TRBJ2-7, the V gene TRBV18; TRBD2 might be the D (5 bases). Between the trimmed V and J ends, which lost 8 bases and 2 bases, there was a span of 10 bases. CDR3 length: 12 residues. Per germline, CDR1 KGHSH and CDR2 LQKENI. CDR3 amino acids: CASGLLAYEQYF. CDR3 DNA sequence: TGTGCCAGCGGATTACTAGCCTACGAGCAGTACTTC.

A note on this clone: Additional DNA sequences in this sample encode the identical CDR3. The genes are TRBV19 and TRBJ1-1; 8 nucleotides line up with TRBD1. J lost 4 bases, V lost 5 bases, and 3 bases had no gene match. The CDR3 is made up of 13 amino acids. From germline, CDR1 is LNHDA and CDR2 SQIVND (reference sequence). This CDR3 reads CASSLTGGTEAFF. The CDR3 nucleotides read TGTGCCAGTAGTTTAACAGGGGGCACTGAAGCTTTCTTT.

The CDR3 loop is CASSRRDSGSWETQYF. CDR3 in DNA: TGTGCCAGCAGCCGCCGGGACTCAGGGTCATGGGAGACCCAGTACTTC. The chain carries TRBV13 and TRBJ2-5; a possible D gene is TRBD2 (6 bases). The germline V and J ends were trimmed by 5 bases and 5 bases, with 21 bases remaining between them. The CDR3 has 16 residues. Germline V lookup: CDR1 PRHDT, CDR2 FYEKMQ (reference sequence).

This clone was detected once. This chain uses TRBV9 with TRBJ1-1; D is unclear. Trimming removed 0 bases from V and 3 bases from J, with 15 bases in between. The CDR3 has 16 residues. CDR1 is SGDLS, CDR2 YYNGEE, per germline. CDR3 DNA sequence: TGTGCCAGCAGCGTAGCGACACCGACCGGTGACACTGAAGCTTTCTTT. Its protein is CASSVATPTGDTEAFF.

This chain connects TRBV11-3 to TRBJ2-5, with 7 bases that match TRBD2. The germline CDR1 and CDR2 sequences are SGHNT and YENEEA. V gave up 3 bases and J gave up 3 bases; unmatched junction bases: 10. The CDR3 length is 16 residues. The DNA for the CDR3 is TGTGCCAGCAGCTTTCCCCTGGGGACTAAGGAAGAGACCCAGTACTTC. It specifies CASSFPLGTKEETQYF.

This chain links TRBV25-1 with TRBJ2-7; no clear D. Germline CDR1 is MGHDK and CDR2 is SYGVNS. Trimming pared 3 bases from V and 4 bases from J, leaving 16 bases between. The CDR3 has 15 residues. The CDR3 spells CASSEMHRKIYEQYF. The CDR3 DNA is TGTGCCAGCAGTGAGATGCATAGAAAAATTTACGAGCAGTACTTC.

The chain has TRBV6-5 and TRBJ2-3; possibly TRBD1 for D (6 bases). Per germline, CDR1 MNHEY and CDR2 SVGAGI. The CDR3 is made up of 14 amino acids. The V end was cut by 6 bases, the J end by 3 bases, with 13 bases between. CDR3 residues: CASSRGGGTDTQYF. Here the CDR3 DNA reads TGTGCCAGCAGCAGGGGTGGTGGGACAGATACGCAGTATTTT.

This chain connects TRBV19 to TRBJ1-2; the match to TRBD1 covers 7 bases. V trimming: 5 bases; J trimming: 8 bases; junction bases outside the gene matches: 8. Germline-derived CDR1 and CDR2 are LNHDA and SQIVND (reference sequence). The CDR3 is 13 amino acids. The CDR3 DNA reads as TGTGCCAGTAGTGAGGACAGGTTCCAGGGCTACACCTTC. Amino acids: CASSEDRFQGYTF.

The CDR3 DNA follows: TGCGCCAGCAGCCGACGTCAGGCGGGCACTAATGAAAAACTGTTTTTT. This sequence encodes CASSRRQAGTNEKLFF. The chain links TRBV4-1 to TRBJ1-4; D not resolved. From germline, CDR1 is MGHRA and CDR2 YSYEKL. V was trimmed by 4 bases and J by 2 bases, leaving 14 bases between them. The CDR3 contains 16 residues.

The sample holds a few counts of this clone. The chain combines TRBV5-4 with TRBJ1-1; 10 bases are shared with TRBD1. CDR3 length: 15 residues. The V gene end was trimmed by 3 bases and the J gene end by 1 base; junction bases not matched to a gene: 3. Germline V gene lookup returns CDR1 SGHNT and CDR2 YYREEE (reference sequence). CDR3 coding DNA: TGTGCCAGCAGCTCGACAGGGGGCGCGAACACTGAAGCTTTCTTT. Protein product: CASSSTGGANTEAFF.

This chain joins TRBV30 and TRBJ2-2; TRBD1 agrees at 8 bases. CDR1 and CDR2 (germline): GTSNPN, SVGIG (reference sequence). After removal of 2 bases from V and 6 bases from J, the junction contained 2 bases not matched to a gene. CDR3 length: 13 residues. CDR3 in amino acids: CAWSPGGPGELFF. The CDR3 DNA follows: TGTGCCTGGAGTCCAGGGGGCCCCGGGGAGCTGTTTTTT.

This clone appeared a single time. The rearrangement links TRBV5-1 to TRBJ1-5; unclear D gene. CDR1 SGHRS and CDR2 YFSETQ come from the germline V gene. V lost 0 bases, J lost 2 bases, and 12 bases lay in between. The CDR3 has 16 residues. The CDR3 sequence: CASSLDAASGNQPQHF. The CDR3 coding sequence is TGCGCCAGCAGCTTGGACGCGGCATCGGGCAATCAGCCCCAGCATTTT.

The gene calls are TRBV5-6 and TRBJ1-1; D uncertain. CDR1 SGHDT and CDR2 YYEEEE come from the germline V gene. V lost 0 bases to trimming and J lost 1 base, with 13 bases between them. The CDR3 has 16 amino acids. The CDR3 DNA sequence: TGTGCCAGCAGCTTGGACGGAGGGTTAACGAACACTGAAGCTTTCTTT. Its protein is CASSLDGGLTNTEAFF.

The gene calls are TRBV19 and TRBJ1-3, with TRBD1 identical over 7 bases. The V gene's germline CDR1 is LNHDA and CDR2 SQIVND (reference sequence). The CDR3 runs to 15 residues. Trimming took 7 bases from V and 0 from J; bases not matched to a gene: 6. CDR3 nucleotide sequence: TGTGCCAGTAACGAGGGGGCCTACTCTGGAAACACCATATATTTT. It translates to CASNEGAYSGNTIYF.

The rearrangement uses TRBV23-1 and TRBJ1-3; the D is unclear. Being an ORF, TRBV23-1 has a function that is uncertain. V lost 4 bases and J 1 base, leaving 11 bases between the germline ends. This CDR3 is 15 amino acids long. CDR3 nucleotides: TGCGCCAGCAGTCGGCCGGGGATATCTGGAAACACCATATATTTT. This encodes CASSRPGISGNTIYF.

CDR3: CASSRRQGAPFF. CDR3 nucleotide sequence: TGTGCCAGTAGTAGGAGACAGGGGGCACCTTTCTTT. The chain uses TRBV19 and TRBJ1-1, with 10 bases lining up with TRBD1. V gave up 4 bases and J gave up 12 bases; unmatched junction bases: 5. CDR1 is LNHDA and CDR2 is SQIVND in the germline V gene (reference sequence). The CDR3 is 12 residues long.

This rearrangement joins TRBV7-9 to TRBJ2-7; 10 bases agree with TRBD2. This CDR3 comprises 16 residues. Germline V gene lookup returns CDR1 SEHNR and CDR2 FQNEAQ (reference sequence). The junction had 11 bases not matched to a gene; V was cut back by 5 bases and J by 4 bases. CDR3 DNA sequence: TGTGCCAGCAGCCACCCCCGGACTAGCGGATCTTACGAGCAGTACTTC. The encoded protein is CASSHPRTSGSYEQYF.